This TCR beta chain was sequenced for a study of identical twins. After template switching added a universal primer site, the resulting cDNA carried unique molecular identifiers. TCRdb re-called the 5' RACE reads through MiXCR, storing one row per CDR3 protein. Among hundreds of thousands of distinct CDR3 sequences listed, less than 10% were seen once. General observations from the study: Beta out-of-frame twin sharing showed a weaker excess.

On this clonotype: The antigen remains undetermined.

The CDR3 covers 14 residues. V was pared by 4 bases and J by 9 bases, with 6 bases of the junction left unmatched. Germline CDR1 and CDR2: LGHDT and YNNKEL (reference sequence). The same sample was also studied in work on yellow fever vaccine responses in identical twins.

The source of this sequence is a woman between 18 and 29 years old in good health. The sample was PBMCs. The V and J genes are TRBV3-1 and TRBJ1-6; TRBD1 agrees at 7 bases. Here the CDR3 DNA reads TGTGCCAGCAGCCTGGAACAGGGGCCTTCACCCCTCCACTTT. Its protein is CASSLEQGPSPLHF.